One T cell receptor beta chain is described in this entry. This clone was counted only a few times. Its specific antigen is unknown. Per-base quality was not reported, and no clone a single base away is much larger than it. Patients with a history of autoimmune disease or receiving systemic immunosuppression were excluded from the trial. Peripheral blood for TCR sequencing was drawn from every dose cohort at baseline, at cycle 4 day 1 and at cycle 7 day 1. Samples came from an open-label, multicenter, first-in-human phase I dose-escalation trial of ivuxolimab. The trial enrolled adults with locally advanced or metastatic head and neck squamous cell, hepatocellular, melanoma or renal cell carcinoma. Before TCR sequencing, CD4+ T cells and CD8+ T cells were sorted from peripheral blood as separate populations. The data stem from a study of OX40 agonist ivuxolimab in advanced cancers. About the investigation overall: Ivuxolimab was a fully human IgG2 agonistic monoclonal antibody targeting the costimulatory receptor OX40 (CD134). Intravenous ivuxolimab was administered to patients every 2 weeks at six dose levels: 0.01, 0.1, 0.3, 1.5, 3 and 10 mg/kg. Among the approximately 50 dose-escalation patients, approximately 20 had hepatocellular carcinoma, 15 or so melanoma, 9 renal cell carcinoma and 9 head and neck cancer. The dose-escalation cohort was roughly 80% male with a mean age of about 58 years, ranging from roughly 23 to 90. Prior anti-PD-1, anti-PD-L1 or anti-CTLA-4 therapy was permitted, and checkpoint inhibitors had been received by around 39% of dose-escalation patients. Partial responses were achieved by three dose-escalation patients, of whom one had hepatocellular carcinoma and two had cutaneous melanoma. The point of sequencing TCRbeta in the periphery was to test whether ivuxolimab changed TCR sequence diversity and drove clonal T-cell expansion. The monotherapy dose-escalation portion (N of about 50 patients) of the phase I ivuxolimab trial is reported in the paper.

Genomic DNA was isolated from the sorted cells so that the TCRbeta CDR3 region could be sequenced. The immunoSEQ Assay was used for sequencing of TCRbeta CDR3 regions. The source is immuneACCESS, and TCRdb retained only in-frame sequences with V and J called. Part of the clones is not carried over; for the studies checked, unresolved V genes explain less than half of this, and the remainder is unexplained. The sample table contains roughly 63,000 clones; only one count was recorded for roughly 87% of them. 10% to 15% of the sample is taken by the ten largest. Summary of the overall study and its limitations: After ivuxolimab, more expanded clones were found on average in CD8+ T cells than in CD4+ T cells. In the 0.1-3.0 mg/kg groups, partial responders were among the patients with the lowest normalized peripheral clonal expansion, particularly in CD8+ T cells. At doses from 0.1 to 3.0 mg/kg, clonal expansion was seen in both CD4+ and CD8+ blood T cells between baseline and week 6. Low levels of normalized T-cell clonal expansion were also seen in some nonresponding patients. Antigen specificity was not determined for the clonally expanded peripheral T cells.

This TCR came from an adult with an advanced solid tumor such as melanoma, head and neck, liver or kidney cancer. Here the sequenced sample was CD4+ or CD8+ T cells sorted from blood, taken in a trial of the OX40 agonist ivuxolimab.

CDR3 protein: CASSPLGGRNEQFF. The sequence in DNA is TGTGCCAGCAGCCCCCTGGGGGGGAGAAATGAGCAGTTCTTC. This sequence uses TRBV7-3 and TRBJ2-1, with 7 middle bases fitting TRBD2. According to the germline V gene, CDR1 reads SGHTA and CDR2 reads FQGTGA. Here V drops 5 bases and J drops 7 bases, and the junction holds 8 bases not matched to any gene. The CDR3 starts with the cysteine, ends with the phenylalanine, and has 14 residues. The entry retains the CDR3 DNA only, 42 bases that are in frame from base 1.